These 7 T cell receptor beta chains were sequenced from one sample in a study of blood T cells in healthy people across ages. The second PCR ran roughly 6 to 11 cycles with a sample-barcoded 5' primer and J-beta primers. Each CDR3 protein gets one entry after TCRdb re-called the 5' RACE reads with MiXCR. Seen here are around 1,800,000 distinct CDR3 sequences, roughly 43% observed once, and the top ten hold 23%. Sequenced sample: blood. These receptors all stem from a human donor in good health.

The V and J genes are TRBV5-1 and TRBJ2-1; D may be TRBD1 (6 bases). V was shortened by 0 bases and J by 8 bases, with 21 bases between the two germline ends. The V gene's germline CDR1 is SGHRS and CDR2 YFSETQ. This CDR3 region has 17 residues. The CDR3 spells CASSLARSEGVDDEQFF. The CDR3 region has the DNA TGCGCCAGCAGCTTGGCTCGTAGCGAGGGGGTTGACGATGAGCAGTTCTTC.

The chain employs TRBV5-1 and TRBJ1-1; possible D gene TRBD1, 6 bases. The CDR3 is made up of 15 amino acids. Germline CDR1 reads SGHRS; CDR2 reads YFSETQ. V lost 7 bases to trimming and J lost 9 bases, with 25 bases between them. The CDR3 DNA reads TGCGCCAGCGGCCAGGGGATTTCTATCACTGAACAAGCTTTCTTT. Translated, it gives CASGQGISITEQAFF.

This sequence joins TRBV6-2 or TRBV6-3 and TRBJ2-1; 13 bases map to TRBD2. CDR1 and CDR2 from the germline V gene are MNHEY and SVGEGT. The V and J ends lost 2 bases and 0 bases, in that order; junction bases with no gene match: 10. The CDR3 has 20 amino acids. CDR3 region: CASSYRATSGGKSSYNEQFF. The DNA of the CDR3 is TGTGCCAGCAGTTACAGGGCGACTAGCGGGGGGAAAAGCTCCTACAATGAGCAGTTCTTC.

Comment on this clonotype: A much more abundant neighbour one base away suggests this may be a read error. The chain links TRBV7-9 to TRBJ1-6; no firm D call. Germline CDR1 is SEHNR and CDR2 is FQNEAQ (reference sequence). V lost 4 bases to trimming and J lost 6 bases, with 4 bases between them. The CDR3 is 12 amino acids. The CDR3 DNA reads as TGTGCCAGCAGCTCAATTAATTCACCCCTCCACTTT. This translates into CASSSINSPLHF.

This clonotype was seen a handful of times. The J gene is TRBJ1-5, the V gene TRBV9; D ambiguous. The CDR3 sequence is 15 residues long. V shed 4 bases and J shed 4 bases, with 15 bases lying between them. The germline V gene has CDR1 SGDLS and CDR2 YYNGEE. In nucleotides, the CDR3 is TGTGCCAGCAGCCTCACCGAGGGAGGAAATCAGCCCCAGCATTTT. Translated, it gives CASSLTEGGNQPQHF.

This clonotype was detected a few times. The rearrangement joins TRBV12-3 or TRBV12-4 to TRBJ2-1, with TRBD1 as a possible D gene (5 bases). The ends were cut back, 6 bases at V and 4 bases at J, with 16 bases in the middle. The CDR3 sequence is 15 residues long. The CDR3 DNA reads as TGTGCCAGCAGCCCAGACAGTGAACTATACAATGAGCAGTTCTTC. Translating gives CASSPDSELYNEQFF.

This clonotype was recorded a few times. The chain employs TRBV10-3 and TRBJ1-6, with TRBD1 as a possible D gene (6 bases). This CDR3 region has 14 residues. From germline, CDR1 is ENHRY and CDR2 SYGVKD. Trimming cost V 2 bases and J 7 bases, with 9 bases left between them. CDR3 nucleotides: TGTGCCATCAGTGAGAGCAGGGGCAATTCACCCCTCCACTTT. Protein: CAISESRGNSPLHF.